The entry below gives a single T cell receptor beta chain sequence along with its context. Its antigen is unidentified. These data originate in a study of monozygotic twins with cystic fibrosis. This CDR3 has 15 amino acids. Per the germline V gene, CDR1 is MNHEY and CDR2 is SVGAGI. The junction had 4 bases not matched to a gene; V was cut back by 2 bases and J by 2 bases. The repertoire was sequenced with immunoSEQ multiplex PCR; TCRdb's copy has only in-frame clones and lacks some. The data show approximately 27,000 clones, over 75% seen once. General observations from the study: Age, concordance and disease severity did not associate with shared CDR3 numbers.

The material sequenced was blood. The origin of this receptor is a girl aged 2 to 10 with cystic fibrosis. V usage is TRBV6-5 and J usage is TRBJ1-2; 8 bases match TRBD1. The CDR3 coding sequence is TGTGCCAGCAGTTACGGGACAGGCCTAAACTATGGCTACACCTTC. Its protein product is CASSYGTGLNYGYTF.